Described below is a single TCR beta chain sequence and its context. As originally analysed: Estimated nucleated cell counts came from reference gene primer amplification. Some clones are missing from TCRdb's copy, which holds only in-frame ones; the method was immunoSEQ multiplex PCR. Clone size and the V and J calls come from that table; the DNA yielded D and trimming. The sample yields under 200,000 clones, about nine tenths seen once. This specimen comes from a study of blood T cell repertoires in COVID-19. Study-level background: Whether acute or convalescent, the COVID-19 samples came from the United States, Italy and Spain. Sources were T cells, B-cell-depleted T cells, or PBMCs; the material itself was cDNA or gDNA.

J was trimmed by 12 bases and V by 6 bases; bases with no gene match: 9. The germline CDR1 and CDR2 sequences are SNHLY and FYNNEI. There are 13 residues in the CDR3. The rearrangement joins TRBV2 to TRBJ2-4; 9 bases are a match to TRBD1. This TCR derives from a man aged 50 or older with acute or convalescent COVID-19. The source material was peripheral blood. The CDR3: CASRPPGQGPQYF. The CDR3 DNA is TGTGCCAGCAGACCCCCGGGACAGGGACCTCAGTACTTC. The entire variable domain, with the rest obtained from reference TRBV2 and TRBJ2-4, is as follows: EPEVTQTPSHQVTQMGQEVILRCVPISNHLYFYWYRQILGQKVEFLVSFYNNEISEKSEIFDDQFSVERPDGSNFTLKIRSTKLEDSAMYFCASRPPGQGPQYFGAGTRLSVL.